Listed below are T cell receptor beta chains from one sample, sequenced in a study of blood T cell repertoires in COVID-19. The table came from immunoSEQ multiplex PCR; TCRdb's copy has only in-frame clones and leaves some out. Counted here are roughly 230,000 clones, around nine tenths occurring once; the ten biggest clones make up roughly 7.2%. Input material: PBMCs or T cells enriched from blood (not recorded which). The receptors were sampled from a man younger than 40 in a cohort exposed to, infected with or recovered from COVID-19 (not recorded which). Both conserved end residues are part of each CDR3. The D gene is left open where the match is weak. A row's size may be missing; if present it is once, few, many or a size class.

j_call v_call d_call clone_size cdr3_aa cdr3_nt
TRBJ1-1 TRBV7-6 NA NA CASSLYRSADTEAFF TGTGCCAGCAGCCTATACAGGTCCGCGGACACTGAAGCTTTCTTT
TRBJ1-1 TRBV5-1 NA NA CASSMDSNTEAFF TGCGCCAGCAGCATGGACTCGAACACTGAAGCTTTCTTT
TRBJ2-1 TRBV6-2/TRBV6-3 NA NA CASSPLGPGEQFF TGTGCCAGCAGTCCCCTGGGTCCGGGTGAGCAGTTCTTC
TRBJ2-5 TRBV4-1 NA few CASSQDSGRVETQYF TGCGCCAGCAGCCAAGATAGTGGCAGGGTGGAGACCCAGTACTTC
TRBJ1-2 TRBV19 TRBD1 NA CASTIQGGDYGYTF TGTGCCAGTACCATTCAGGGGGGAGACTATGGCTACACCTTC
TRBJ2-7 TRBV27 TRBD2 once CASSPQGGNYEQYF TGTGCCAGCAGTCCCCAGGGAGGGAACTACGAGCAGTACTTC
TRBJ2-3 TRBV3-1/TRBV3-2 TRBD2 NA CASSPIAGLTDTQYF TGTGCCAGCAGCCCCATAGCGGGTCTCACAGATACGCAGTATTTT
TRBJ1-3 TRBV19 NA once CASGPRMGLSGNTIYF TGTGCCAGTGGCCCGAGGATGGGTCTGTCGGGAAACACCATATATTTT
TRBJ2-7 TRBV19 NA few CASSMSRVSYEQYF TGTGCCAGTAGTATGTCCAGGGTCTCCTACGAGCAGTACTTC
TRBJ2-5 TRBV5-5 NA NA CASSLATRAYQETQYF TGTGCCAGCAGCTTGGCAACGCGGGCGTACCAAGAGACCCAGTACTTC
TRBJ1-3 TRBV19 TRBD1 once CASSTTRQGSGNTIYF TGTGCCAGTAGTACTACTCGACAGGGCTCTGGAAACACCATATATTTT
TRBJ1-3 TRBV5-1 NA few CASSWTTGHSGNTIYF TGCGCCAGCAGCTGGACGACAGGCCACTCTGGAAACACCATATATTTT
TRBJ1-1 TRBV7-9 TRBD1 NA CASSAMGQTTEAFF TGTGCCAGCAGCGCCATGGGACAGACCACTGAAGCTTTCTTT
TRBJ2-1 TRBV15 TRBD2 NA CATSRDRPGLVDGNEQFF TGTGCCACCAGCAGAGACCGACCAGGACTAGTCGATGGGAATGAGCAGTTCTTC
TRBJ2-1 TRBV11-2 NA NA CASSLSTRRDEQFF TGTGCCAGCAGCTTAAGCACTCGACGGGATGAGCAGTTCTTC
TRBJ1-2 TRBV13 NA NA CASYRVAGVEYGYTF TGTGCCAGCTACCGGGTTGCGGGGGTTGAGTATGGCTACACCTTC
TRBJ1-5 TRBV28 TRBD1 NA CASRDPGRGRNQPQHF TGTGCCAGCAGAGATCCCGGCAGGGGGCGGAATCAGCCCCAGCATTTT
TRBJ1-2 TRBV7-2 NA NA CASSPPTANYGYTF TGTGCCAGCAGCCCGCCCACAGCTAACTATGGCTACACCTTC
TRBJ2-4 TRBV19 TRBD2 NA CASALAGVGNIQYF TGTGCCAGCGCCTTAGCGGGGGTGGGAAACATTCAGTACTTC
TRBJ2-1 TRBV27 NA NA CASSLVRLAIAGEQFF TGTGCCAGCAGTTTAGTCCGCCTAGCTATTGCGGGCGAGCAGTTCTTC
TRBJ2-2 TRBV28 TRBD2 NA CASSLRLAGGPDTGELFF TGTGCCAGCAGTCTAAGACTAGCGGGAGGGCCGGACACCGGGGAGCTGTTTTTT
TRBJ2-7 TRBV4-1 NA NA CASSLEGRGLYEQYF TGCGCCAGCAGCCTGGAGGGCAGGGGGTTATACGAGCAGTACTTC
TRBJ2-7 TRBV9 NA NA CASSVEGQATYEQYF TGTGCCAGCAGCGTAGAGGGGCAGGCCACCTACGAGCAGTACTTC
TRBJ2-3 TRBV7-8 TRBD2 NA CASSATSFYTQYF TGTGCCAGCAGCGCGACTAGCTTCTATACGCAGTATTTT
TRBJ2-5 TRBV10-3 TRBD2 NA CAISLAGGETQYF TGTGCCATCAGCCTAGCGGGAGGAGAGACCCAGTACTTC
TRBJ2-2 TRBV4-1 NA NA CASSQGLETGELFF TGCGCCAGCAGCCAAGGCCTAGAGACCGGGGAGCTGTTTTTT
TRBJ2-3 TRBV27 NA NA CASSSGNADTQYF TGTGCCAGCAGTTCAGGGAACGCAGATACGCAGTATTTT
TRBJ2-3 TRBV6-2/TRBV6-3 NA NA CASSYGLDTTNTDTQYF TGTGCCAGCAGTTACGGGCTCGACACCACGAACACAGATACGCAGTATTTT
TRBJ1-1 TRBV5-6 TRBD1 NA CASSLWGQIFARNTEAFF TGTGCCAGCAGCTTGTGGGGACAGATATTTGCTAGGAACACTGAAGCTTTCTTT
TRBJ2-1 TRBV9 TRBD2 NA CASSVTSGPYNEQFF TGTGCCAGCAGCGTAACTAGCGGACCGTACAATGAGCAGTTCTTC
TRBJ2-3 TRBV11-1 NA NA CASSISSTDTQYF TGTGCCAGCAGCATCTCTAGCACAGATACGCAGTATTTT
TRBJ1-3 TRBV12-3/TRBV12-4 TRBD1 NA CASSTGVGNTIYF TGTGCCAGCAGTACAGGGGTTGGAAACACCATATATTTT
TRBJ1-1 TRBV5-1 NA NA CASSDKIGPPAAEAFF TGCGCCAGCAGCGACAAAATAGGTCCTCCGGCCGCTGAAGCTTTCTTT
TRBJ1-1 TRBV7-9 NA NA CASSGRAEAFF TGTGCCAGCAGCGGCAGGGCGGAAGCTTTCTTT
TRBJ1-2 TRBV6-2/TRBV6-3 TRBD1 NA CASSTADRDDYGYTF TGTGCCAGCAGTACCGCGGACAGGGACGACTATGGCTACACCTTC
TRBJ2-1 TRBV11-3 TRBD1 NA CASSLGNLPGQTNEQFF TGTGCCAGCAGCTTAGGAAATTTGCCGGGACAGACGAATGAGCAGTTCTTC
TRBJ2-4 TRBV2 NA NA CASSERQWAKNIQYF TGTGCCAGCAGTGAACGACAGTGGGCCAAAAACATTCAGTACTTC